This passage covers 30 T cell receptor beta chains from one sample sequenced in a study of CD8 T cells in ankylosing spondylitis. TCRdb recomputed calls from the 5' RACE reads with MiXCR, one row per CDR3 protein. The sample yields some 200,000 distinct CDR3 sequences, around 25% seen once. The sample was blood, either unsorted or a sorted T cell fraction (not recorded which). The source of these receptors is a male donor with ankylosing spondylitis or in good health (not recorded which).

The table lists this clonotype with many counts. The chain combines TRBV10-3 with TRBJ2-2; 14 positions agree with TRBD2. The length of the CDR3 is 16 residues. V lost 7 bases and J lost 6; bases outside the gene matches: 7. Germline V gives CDR1 ENHRY, CDR2 SYGVKD. This CDR3 reads CAITAGTSGSAGELFF. Written as DNA, the CDR3 is TGTGCCATCACCGCCGGGACTAGCGGGAGCGCCGGGGAGCTGTTTTTT.

At least ten counts were recorded for this clonotype. The J gene is TRBJ2-1, the V gene TRBV20-1; D gene ambiguous. The length of the CDR3 is 13 residues. Trimming stripped 3 bases from V and 2 bases from J, with 8 bases between. Germline assignment: CDR1 DFQATT and CDR2 SNEGSKA (reference sequence). The CDR3 DNA reads TGCAGTGCTAGTGTGGATCCCTACAATGAGCAGTTCTTC. It is translated as CSASVDPYNEQFF.

This chain uses TRBV29-1 with TRBJ2-7, with 11 bases lining up with TRBD1. V shed 4 bases, J shed 3 bases, and the junction held 14 bases outside the gene matches. The CDR3 length is 17 residues. Germline V gene sequence: CDR1 SQVTM, CDR2 ANQGSEA. The CDR3 nucleotides are TGCAGCGTTGTAAGGTATGGGACAGGGGGTTCCCGCTACGAGCAGTACTTC. Its translation: CSVVRYGTGGSRYEQYF.

A few counts support this clonotype. The chain joins TRBV20-1 to TRBJ2-3; 10 positions match TRBD1. The germline V gene has CDR1 DFQATT and CDR2 SNEGSKA (reference sequence). CDR3 length: 16 amino acids. With V trimmed by 5 bases and J by 5 bases, 13 bases remained unmatched. CDR3 nucleotides: TGCAGTGCTGGCCCTCTGGGACAGGGGTCCGGAGATACGCAGTATTTT. Protein product: CSAGPLGQGSGDTQYF.

This clonotype was found many times. V usage is TRBV27 and J usage is TRBJ1-2; no reliable D call. The germline V gene encodes CDR1 MNHEY and CDR2 SMNVEV (reference sequence). Trimming removed 8 bases at V and 4 bases at J, with 8 bases between. CDR3 length: 11 residues. The CDR3 here is CASGGVYGYTF. DNA for the CDR3: TGTGCCAGCGGTGGGGTCTATGGCTACACCTTC.

A note on this clonotype: This may be a read error, as it is one base from a much larger clone. V usage is TRBV20-1 and J usage is TRBJ2-3; 9 bases map to TRBD1. Trimming cost V 5 bases and J 8 bases; bases outside gene matches: 8. This CDR3 spans 13 amino acids. Germline V gene lookup returns CDR1 DFQATT and CDR2 SNEGSKA (reference sequence). For the CDR3, the DNA is TGCAGTGCTTCAAAGCGGGACAGGGTTACGCAGTATTTT. Protein sequence: CSASKRDRVTQYF.

The genes are TRBV20-1 and TRBJ2-1; the match to TRBD2 covers 14 bases. This CDR3 is built from 17 residues. CDR1 is DFQATT and CDR2 is SNEGSKA in the germline V gene (reference sequence). Trimming at V came to 6 bases and at J to 7 bases, leaving 14 bases not matched to a gene. This CDR3 reads CSAYKTSGRVVGNEQFF. CDR3 nucleotides: TGCAGTGCATACAAGACTAGCGGGAGGGTCGTAGGTAATGAGCAGTTCTTC.

This clonotype was picked up many times. The chain recombines TRBV5-6 with TRBJ2-7, with a tentative D call TRBD1 (6 bases). Germline V CDR1 and CDR2: SGHDT, YYEEEE. The CDR3 has 13 residues. The ends were cut back, 1 base at V and 2 bases at J, with 7 bases in the middle. Here the CDR3 DNA reads TGTGCCAGCAGCTTGCAGGGGCCCTACGAGCAGTACTTC. It specifies CASSLQGPYEQYF.

This clonotype was detected many times. The chain recombines TRBV12-3 or TRBV12-4 with TRBJ2-7; D perhaps matches TRBD2 (6 bases). The CDR3 length is 15 residues. The V gene lost 5 bases and the J gene lost 2 bases, with 16 bases spanning the gap. CDR3 sequence reads: CASSLLSSAAYEQYF. The CDR3 region has the DNA TGTGCCAGCAGTCTCCTCTCTAGCGCAGCCTACGAGCAGTACTTC.

The CDR3 DNA reads as TGCAGTGCCTCTACCGGGACAGAGATAAACTACGAGCAGTACTTC. Amino acids: CSASTGTEINYEQYF. The gene calls are TRBV20-1 and TRBJ2-7, with 7 bases identical to TRBD1. Germline V CDR1 and CDR2: DFQATT, SNEGSKA (reference sequence). With 6 bases clipped from V and 3 bases from J, the junction kept 14 bases outside the gene matches. The CDR3 contains 15 residues.

The sample holds many counts of this clonotype. CDR3 loop: CASSPDYAYNEQFF. In DNA form, the CDR3 reads TGTGCCAGCAGCCCGGACTACGCCTACAATGAGCAGTTCTTC. This chain uses TRBV3-1 with TRBJ2-1; possible D gene TRBD2, 6 bases. This CDR3 contains 14 residues. Looked up from germline, CDR1 is LGHDT and CDR2 is YNNKEL (reference sequence). Trimming took off 4 bases at V and 2 bases at J, with 9 bases between the two ends.

This chain joins TRBV2 and TRBJ2-6; 7 bases align to TRBD1. The CDR3 has 13 amino acids. With 6 bases clipped from V and 6 bases from J, the junction kept 2 bases outside the gene matches. Germline CDR1 reads SNHLY; CDR2 reads FYNNEI. CDR3 DNA sequence: TGTGCCAGCAGAACAGGGGTGGCCAACGTCCTGACTTTC. Translation gives CASRTGVANVLTF.

The genes are TRBV29-1 and TRBJ2-7; 7 bases match TRBD2. Germline loops: CDR1 SQVTM, CDR2 ANQGSEA. Germline trimming cut 6 bases from V and 1 base from J; bases unmatched to any gene: 9. The CDR3 contains 14 residues. The CDR3 DNA follows: TGCAGCGTAGCTGGCGGGAGTGTTTCCTACGAGCAGTACTTC. Translated, it gives CSVAGGSVSYEQYF.

The chain joins TRBV20-1 to TRBJ2-1; D might be TRBD2 (6 bases). The V gene's germline CDR1 is DFQATT and CDR2 SNEGSKA (reference sequence). The V end was cut by 0 bases, the J end by 7 bases, with 19 bases between. The CDR3 has 16 amino acids. CDR3 protein: CSARDGVRGTENEQFF. The CDR3 coding sequence is TGCAGTGCTAGAGATGGGGTGCGCGGGACGGAAAATGAGCAGTTCTTC.

The rearrangement joins TRBV29-1 to TRBJ2-7, with 11 nucleotides matching TRBD2. The germline gives CDR1 SQVTM, CDR2 ANQGSEA. V lost 6 bases and J lost 2; bases outside the gene matches: 6. The CDR3 totals 14 residues. The CDR3 region is CSVKTSGATYEQYF. DNA for the CDR3: TGCAGCGTCAAGACTAGCGGGGCCACCTACGAGCAGTACTTC.

At least ten counts were recorded for this clonotype. V usage is TRBV6-2 or TRBV6-3 and J usage is TRBJ2-7; 7 bases are shared with TRBD1. Losses at the gene ends were 4 bases for V and 0 bases for J; bases not matched to a gene: 9. From germline, CDR1 is MNHEY and CDR2 SVGEGT. CDR3 length equals 16 residues. CDR3 residues: CASSSSTYRGSYEQYF. The CDR3 nucleotides read TGTGCCAGCAGTTCCTCGACCTACAGGGGCTCCTACGAGCAGTACTTC.

This clonotype has a count of ten or more. The chain has TRBV29-1 and TRBJ1-1, with a possible D match to TRBD1 (5 bases). The length of the CDR3 is 12 residues. Trimming shortened V by 7 bases and J by 4 bases, and 13 bases separated the two germline ends. CDR1 and CDR2 from the germline V gene are SQVTM and ANQGSEA. The DNA of the CDR3 is TGCAGCGGGTCAGGGTTATCCACTGAAGCTTTCTTT. Encoded protein: CSGSGLSTEAFF.

This clonotype was observed a single time. The chain uses TRBV10-1 and TRBJ2-1; D is perhaps TRBD1 (5 bases). CDR3 size: 13 residues. V shed 5 bases and J shed 8 bases, with 13 bases lying between them. Germline-derived CDR1 and CDR2 are WNHNN and SYGVQD (reference sequence). In DNA, the CDR3 is TGCGCCAGCAGTTACTCTAGGGGCGATGAGCAGTTCTTC. Its translation is CASSYSRGDEQFF.

This clonotype was seen many times. This chain links TRBV29-1 with TRBJ2-1, with 13 positions matching TRBD2. The CDR3 spans 13 residues. The V and J ends lost 7 bases and 7 bases, in that order; junction bases with no gene match: 4. Germline CDR1 reads SQVTM; CDR2 reads ANQGSEA. Here the CDR3 reads CSAILAGGNEQFF. Written as DNA, the CDR3 is TGCAGCGCTATACTAGCGGGAGGGAATGAGCAGTTCTTC.

This clonotype was counted many times. This chain links TRBV5-1 with TRBJ2-3; the match to TRBD2 covers 7 bases. V dropped 5 bases and J dropped 1; count of bases not matched to a gene: 13. This CDR3 region has 17 residues. From germline, CDR1 is SGHRS and CDR2 YFSETQ. CDR3 region: CASRPLGASGGTDTQYF. The CDR3 DNA is TGCGCCAGCAGACCCTTAGGAGCCAGCGGGGGCACAGATACGCAGTATTTT.

The chain employs TRBV20-1 and TRBJ1-5; 10 nucleotides match TRBD1. This CDR3 region has 15 residues. Germline trimming cut 5 bases from V and 5 bases from J; bases unmatched to any gene: 9. Germline CDR1 is DFQATT and CDR2 is SNEGSKA (reference sequence). The CDR3 sequence is CSAPRGQGRDQPQHF. The CDR3 nucleotides are TGCAGTGCTCCAAGGGGACAGGGGAGGGATCAGCCCCAGCATTTT.

V and J are TRBV20-1 and TRBJ2-5; 9 positions agree with TRBD2. V dropped 4 bases and J dropped 1; count of bases not matched to a gene: 10. The CDR3 extends over 16 amino acids. Looked up from germline, CDR1 is DFQATT and CDR2 is SNEGSKA (reference sequence). As DNA, the CDR3 is TGCAGTGCTAACTTGCTAGCGGGAAAGTCCCAAGAGACCCAGTACTTC. Translating it yields CSANLLAGKSQETQYF.

The J gene is TRBJ2-7, the V gene TRBV20-1; no firm D call. V was shortened by 0 bases and J by 2 bases, with 11 bases between the two germline ends. The length of the CDR3 is 14 residues. Germline V gives CDR1 DFQATT, CDR2 SNEGSKA (reference sequence). CDR3 in DNA: TGCAGTGCTAGAGATCGGCTTAAAACCTACGAGCAGTACTTC. It codes for CSARDRLKTYEQYF.

The CDR3 coding sequence is TGCAGTTCCGTCGGAGGGGACCGATCCTACAATGAGCAGTTCTTC. It is translated as CSSVGGDRSYNEQFF. The chain has TRBV20-1 and TRBJ2-1; D perhaps matches TRBD2 (6 bases). The CDR3 has 15 residues. Germline loops: CDR1 DFQATT, CDR2 SNEGSKA (reference sequence). V lost 8 bases and J 1 base, leaving 18 bases between the germline ends.

In this sample, this clonotype turned up many times. V is TRBV3-1 and J is TRBJ2-1, with TRBD2 matching over 8 bases. Germline assignment: CDR1 LGHDT and CDR2 YNNKEL (reference sequence). J gave up 5 bases and V 0 bases, and 3 bases lay outside the gene matches. The CDR3 contains 15 residues. CDR3 amino acids: CASSQDPGGNNEQFF. The CDR3 region has the DNA TGTGCCAGCAGCCAAGACCCGGGGGGGAACAATGAGCAGTTCTTC.

This clonotype appeared many times. This rearrangement joins TRBV4-1 to TRBJ1-3; 8 bases agree with TRBD1. CDR1 and CDR2 from the germline V gene are MGHRA and YSYEKL. The CDR3 contains 15 residues. Trimming took 1 base from V and 4 from J; bases not matched to a gene: 3. The CDR3 reads CASSQGGQGGNTIYF. CDR3 DNA sequence: TGCGCCAGCAGCCAAGGAGGACAGGGCGGAAACACCATATATTTT.

Many counts were recorded for this clonotype. The rearrangement uses TRBV15 and TRBJ2-3; 12 bases are a match to TRBD2. The CDR3 runs to 17 residues. From germline, CDR1 is LNHNV and CDR2 YYDKDF (reference sequence). V was clipped by 4 bases and J by 4 bases; unmatched bases: 9. CDR3 sequence (DNA): TGTGCCACCAGCACCGGACTAGCGGGGAGTGATTCAGATACGCAGTATTTT. This sequence encodes CATSTGLAGSDSDTQYF.

Many counts were recorded for this clonotype. The rearrangement joins TRBV6-2 or TRBV6-3 to TRBJ1-2; no firm D call. V shed 4 bases and J shed 1 base, with 4 bases lying between them. Germline V gene sequence: CDR1 MNHEY, CDR2 SVGEGT. The CDR3 contains 12 residues. In nucleotides, the CDR3 is TGTGCCAGCAGTTGGGGTAACTATGGCTACACCTTC. This sequence encodes CASSWGNYGYTF.

V usage is TRBV29-1 and J usage is TRBJ2-7; a possible D gene is TRBD2 (6 bases). Trimming left V 4 bases short and J 3 bases short, with 13 bases between. This CDR3 is 13 amino acids long. CDR1 and CDR2 (germline): SQVTM, ANQGSEA. DNA of the CDR3: TGCAGCGTTGTAGGAGGGTTATTCTACGAGCAGTACTTC. It translates to CSVVGGLFYEQYF.

This clonotype was detected ten times or more. V and J are TRBV5-1 and TRBJ2-2; 11 bases are shared with TRBD2. Trimming removed 3 bases from V and 3 bases from J; junction bases left unmatched: 4. The CDR3 runs to 16 residues. CDR1 is SGHRS and CDR2 is YFSETQ in the germline V gene. CDR3 in DNA: TGCGCCAGCAGCTCCGGACTAGCGGGCGACACCGGGGAGCTGTTTTTT. Its translation is CASSSGLAGDTGELFF.